This entry describes one TCR beta chain. This entry belongs to a study of blood T cell repertoires in COVID-19. Background on the study: The cDNA or gDNA used as material had been derived from T cells, B-cell-depleted T cells, or PBMCs.

The assay was immunoSEQ multiplex PCR, and TCRdb's table has in-frame clones only and misses some. The data hold 220,000 or so clones, with 80% to 85% observed a single time. The CDR3 is 13 amino acids. The V and J ends lost 6 bases and 5 bases, in that order; junction bases with no gene match: 8. Germline V gives CDR1 SGHKS, CDR2 YYEKEE (reference sequence). The gene calls are TRBV5-5 and TRBJ2-7, with 7 bases fitting TRBD2. The specimen sequenced was peripheral blood. The receptor was isolated from a woman in her 30s who had recovered from COVID-19. In DNA, the CDR3 is TGTGCCAGCATCCCGGGAGGCGGACACGAGCAGTACTTC. Protein sequence: CASIPGGGHEQYF.